This TCR beta chain is from a study of CD8 T cells in Susac syndrome (dated by TCRdb to the late 2010s). Notes on the research overall: The study used repertoire sequencing to test whether antigen drove CD8+ T cell activation and differentiation in Susac syndrome. The clonality of the CD8+ T cell repertoire was compared across 11 to 12 healthy donors, some 14 Susac syndrome patients and under 18 multiple sclerosis patients.

Trimming takes 2 bases off V and 4 bases off J; junction bases not matched to a gene: 12. From the cysteine up to the phenylalanine, the CDR3 has a length of 16 residues. The only DNA kept is the CDR3, 48 bases in frame from the first base. CDR1 DFQATT and CDR2 SNEGSKA are derived from the germline V gene (reference sequence). RNA was extracted using the RNeasy kit, and about 0.45 to 1 ug of the RNA was reverse transcribed with random hexamers. The immunoSEQ multiplex PCR assay, covering 54 Vbeta and 13 Jbeta segments, was used to amplify TCR beta CDR3 regions. To correct PCR amplification bias, a synthetic template baseline was used for both primer optimization and computational correction. For the original study's pipeline: Reads were annotated to V, D and J genes according to IMGT and were analyzed with immunoSEQ Analyzer, with only productive sequences retained. To calculate clonality, Shannon entropy was normalized by log2 of the number of productive unique sequences and then subtracted from one. For each patient and control, public and private clones were evaluated among the 100 most prevalent clones. A clone was defined as Susac-specific if it was absent from the healthy and MS cohorts, from roughly 980 published viral clones and from other ImmuneACCESS disease sequences. In-frame beta chains were kept once TCRdb had trimmed the public reads at Q25 with fastp and called clones with MiXCR. Each entry is one CDR3 protein sequence, shown with its most common DNA and genes. These V and J calls originate from TCRdb's pipeline instead of the authors' own analysis. In all, the sample holds roughly 150,000 distinct CDR3 sequences, and roughly 94% of those were seen once. The ten largest clonotypes hold about 0.21% of the sample.

As regards this clonotype: No cognate antigen has been identified for it. No quality values exist for individual bases; no much larger clone is one base distant.

Beyond this particular receptor, the publication reports: The TCR sequencing and HLA analysis was acknowledged to have included a relatively small number of individuals.

High-throughput TCR beta sequencing profiled peripheral blood CD8+ and CD4+ T cells from healthy donors, Susac syndrome patients and multiple sclerosis patients. The multiple sclerosis controls were treatment-naive patients whose relapsing-remitting disease, either stable or active, fulfilled the revised McDonald criteria. CD8+ TEMRA cells were enriched by FACS, while bulk CD8+ and CD4+ T cells were purified by magnetic negative isolation. Blood was drawn into EDTA tubes, processed within 24 hours, and PBMCs were isolated by density gradient centrifugation. PBMCs intended for TCR sequencing were frozen in liquid nitrogen and were later thawed in a 37 degrees C water bath. The sorted or isolated CD4+, CD8+ and CD8+ TEMRA cells had a purity of 90% or higher.

The TCR was taken from a human donor with multiple sclerosis. Sequences were obtained from CD8+ T cells from PBMCs. Recombination joined TRBV20-1 with TRBJ2-3, with TRBD2 matching 7 junction bases. The CDR3 protein: CSARPTWAGEADTQYF. The sequence in DNA is TGCAGTGCTAGACCAACTTGGGCGGGGGAGGCAGATACGCAGTATTTT.